The entry that follows covers one T cell receptor beta chain sequence. Its antigen remains unknown. This CDR3 spans 16 amino acids. V trimming: 2 bases; J trimming: 3 bases; junction bases outside the gene matches: 7. CDR1 is MNHEY and CDR2 is SVGAGI in the germline V gene. TCRdb re-analysed the RT-PCR reads in MiXCR, keeping a single row per CDR3 protein. Of about 780,000 distinct CDR3 sequences listed, approximately 17% are singletons. The sample is drawn from a study of response to subunit inactivated influenza vaccine. Regarding the study as a whole: That few new T cells are recruited by each seasonal influenza vaccination was the authors' suggestion.

The starting material was PBMCs from blood, obtained approximately 5 days after vaccination. This chain connects TRBV6-5 to TRBJ2-5, with TRBD1 identical over 9 bases. This receptor was obtained from a man aged 45 to 65 who received an inactivated influenza vaccine. The CDR3 nucleotides read TGTGCCAGCAGTTACGTCCCGGGACAGGGAAAAGAGACCCAGTACTTC. Translated: CASSYVPGQGKETQYF.